This T cell receptor beta chain emerged from a study of T cells after yellow fever vaccination. General study findings and limits: Post-booster repertoires contained most primary-vaccination clones again (around 97% CD4, 88% CD8). Peak timing came faster in the weaker secondary response, day 5 versus 15.

TCR cDNA was made by 5'RACE template switching, adding a universal primer site and UMIs. TCRdb re-called the 5' RACE reads with MiXCR, one entry per CDR3 protein. The sample includes about 260,000 distinct CDR3 sequences, about 5% of them seen just once. This clonotype has only a few counts. Its antigen remains unidentified. Germline V gene data show CDR1 as KGHSH and CDR2 as LQKENI. This CDR3 has 13 amino acids. The V end lost 0 bases, the J end lost 11 bases, and 13 bases lay between the germline ends. The sequencing here drew on CD4+ T cells sorted from PBMCs, taken on the day of the yellow fever booster vaccination. This TCR derives from a man aged 18 to 35 who received the YFV17D yellow fever vaccine. V usage is TRBV18 and J usage is TRBJ1-1; the D is unclear. CDR3 in amino acids: CASSPPSVIRAFF. The DNA for the CDR3 is TGTGCCAGCTCACCACCCAGCGTTATTAGGGCTTTCTTT.